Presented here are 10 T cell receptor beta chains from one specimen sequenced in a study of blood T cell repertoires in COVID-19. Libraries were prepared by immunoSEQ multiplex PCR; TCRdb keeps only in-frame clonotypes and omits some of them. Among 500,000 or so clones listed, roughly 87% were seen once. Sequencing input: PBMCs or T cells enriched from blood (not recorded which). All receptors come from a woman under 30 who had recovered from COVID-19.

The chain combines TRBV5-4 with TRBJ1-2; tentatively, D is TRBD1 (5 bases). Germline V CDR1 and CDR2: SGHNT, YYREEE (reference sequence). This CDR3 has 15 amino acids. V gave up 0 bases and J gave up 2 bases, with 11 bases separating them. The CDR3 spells CASSLGNGGNYGYTF. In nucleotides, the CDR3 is TGTGCCAGCAGCTTGGGTAACGGGGGAAACTATGGCTACACCTTC.

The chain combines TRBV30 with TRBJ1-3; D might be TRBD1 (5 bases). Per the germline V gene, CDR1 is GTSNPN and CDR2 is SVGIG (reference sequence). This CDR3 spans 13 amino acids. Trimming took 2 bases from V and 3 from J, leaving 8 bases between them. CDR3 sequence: CAWSWGIGNTIYF. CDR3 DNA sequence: TGTGCCTGGAGTTGGGGCATTGGAAACACCATATATTTT.

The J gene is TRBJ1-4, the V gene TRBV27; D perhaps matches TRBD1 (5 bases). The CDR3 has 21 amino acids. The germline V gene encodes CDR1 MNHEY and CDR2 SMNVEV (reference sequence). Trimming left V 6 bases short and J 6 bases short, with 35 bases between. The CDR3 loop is CASRSLGEGLQGFGSDEKLFF. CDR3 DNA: TGTGCCAGCAGGTCCCTCGGGGAGGGGCTCCAAGGTTTCGGTAGTGATGAAAAACTGTTTTTT.

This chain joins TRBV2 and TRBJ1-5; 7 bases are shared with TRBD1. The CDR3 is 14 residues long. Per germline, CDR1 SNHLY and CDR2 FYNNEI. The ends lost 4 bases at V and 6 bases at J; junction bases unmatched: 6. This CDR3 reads CASSANRGFQPQHF. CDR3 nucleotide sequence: TGTGCCAGCAGTGCTAACAGGGGATTTCAGCCCCAGCATTTT.

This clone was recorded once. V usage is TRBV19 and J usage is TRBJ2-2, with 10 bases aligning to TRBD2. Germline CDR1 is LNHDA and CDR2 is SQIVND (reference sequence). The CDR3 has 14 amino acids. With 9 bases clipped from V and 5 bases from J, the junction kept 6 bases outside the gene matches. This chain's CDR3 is CASQGSGGTGELFF. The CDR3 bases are TGTGCCAGCCAGGGTAGCGGGGGGACCGGGGAGCTGTTTTTT.

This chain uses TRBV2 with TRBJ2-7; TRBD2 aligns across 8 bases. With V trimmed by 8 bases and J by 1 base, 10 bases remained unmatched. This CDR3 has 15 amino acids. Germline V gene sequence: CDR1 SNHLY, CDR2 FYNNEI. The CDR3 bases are TGTGCCAGCCACATTGCGGGGGGCGGGTCCTACGAGCAGTACTTC. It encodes CASHIAGGGSYEQYF.

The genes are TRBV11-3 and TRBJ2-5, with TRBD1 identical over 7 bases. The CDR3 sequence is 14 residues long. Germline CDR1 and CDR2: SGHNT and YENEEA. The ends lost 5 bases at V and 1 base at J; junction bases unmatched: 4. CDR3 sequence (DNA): TGTGCCAGCAGCCCGGGACAGCCCCAAGAGACCCAGTACTTC. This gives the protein CASSPGQPQETQYF.

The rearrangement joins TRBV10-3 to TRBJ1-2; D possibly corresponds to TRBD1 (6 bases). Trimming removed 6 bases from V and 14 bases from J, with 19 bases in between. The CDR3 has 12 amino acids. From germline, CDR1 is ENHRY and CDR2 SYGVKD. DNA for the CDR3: TGTGCCATCAGCCGGAACAGGGTGGAAGGGACCTTC. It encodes CAISRNRVEGTF.

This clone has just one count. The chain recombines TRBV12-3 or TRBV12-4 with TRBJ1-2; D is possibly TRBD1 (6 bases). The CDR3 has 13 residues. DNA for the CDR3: TGTGTAACGGCTAGGGGGAGGGACTATGGCTACACCTTC. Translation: CVTARGRDYGYTF.

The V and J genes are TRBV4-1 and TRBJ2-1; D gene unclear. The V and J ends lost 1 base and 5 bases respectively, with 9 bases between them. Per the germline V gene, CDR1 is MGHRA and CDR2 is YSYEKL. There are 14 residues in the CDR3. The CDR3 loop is CASSQVLRDNEQFF. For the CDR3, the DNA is TGCGCCAGCAGCCAAGTTCTCCGGGACAATGAGCAGTTCTTC.